These 4 T cell receptor beta chains share one sample of origin, sequenced in a study of T cells after yellow fever vaccination. Via MiXCR, TCRdb re-called the 5' RACE reads, giving one row per CDR3 protein. The sample lists more than 300,000 distinct CDR3 sequences, roughly 10% seen once, with around 3.2% in the top ten. The sequences come from CD4+ T cells sorted from PBMCs, collected 45 days after the yellow fever booster vaccination. These receptors all stem from a man between 18 and 29 years old who received the YFV17D yellow fever vaccine.

The sample holds a few counts of this clonotype. V gene TRBV5-1 combines with J gene TRBJ2-7; no reliable D call. V lost 3 bases to trimming and J lost 3 bases, with 7 bases between them. Germline assignment: CDR1 SGHRS and CDR2 YFSETQ. This CDR3 has 12 amino acids. The CDR3 DNA reads TGCGCCAGCAGCTCTCCGCTCTACGAGCAGTACTTC. As protein: CASSSPLYEQYF.

This rearrangement joins TRBV18 to TRBJ2-3; a weak D match, TRBD1 (6 bases). V was cut by 3 bases and J by 4 bases, with 11 bases left in between. The CDR3 extends over 14 amino acids. From germline, CDR1 is KGHSH and CDR2 LQKENI. DNA for the CDR3: TGTGCCAGCTCACCGGCCAGGGGTCCAGATACGCAGTATTTT. This translates into CASSPARGPDTQYF.

In this sample, this clonotype turned up many times. The chain joins TRBV7-3 to TRBJ1-1, with D hard to call. CDR3 length: 13 residues. V lost 5 bases and J lost 0, with 7 bases in between. The V gene's germline CDR1 is SGHTA and CDR2 FQGTGA. The CDR3 loop reads CASSRIMNTEAFF. CDR3 in DNA: TGTGCCAGCAGCCGGATAATGAACACTGAAGCTTTCTTT.

The J gene is TRBJ1-2, the V gene TRBV3-1, with 8 positions matching TRBD1. CDR3 length: 16 residues. The J segment lost 4 bases and the V segment lost 3 bases, leaving 10 bases of the junction unmatched. The germline gives CDR1 LGHDT, CDR2 YNNKEL (reference sequence). DNA for the CDR3: TGTGCCAGCAGCCAGACGACGACAGGGGTTAGCTATGGCTACACCTTC. Protein product: CASSQTTTGVSYGYTF.